The next 23 T cell receptor beta chains were all read from a single sample in a study of control samples from healthy donors and cancer patients (dated by TCRdb to 2020 to 2022). The protocol used for the library was the immunoSEQ multiplex PCR assay. Entries here come from immuneACCESS through TCRdb and include only in-frame sequences with V and J called. Some clones fail to appear in such tables; in the studies checked, an unresolved V gene covers under half of the shortfall, and the cause of the remainder is unknown. Counted in this sample were 98,000 or so clones; roughly nine tenths of them appeared once. Around 15% of the sample comes from the top ten. What was sequenced was blood. The origin of the receptors is a woman in her seventies in good health.

V usage is TRBV30 and J usage is TRBJ1-5, with D unclear. Looked up from germline, CDR1 is GTSNPN and CDR2 is SVGIG (reference sequence). The CDR3 contains 14 residues. The V and J ends lost 0 bases and 3 bases respectively, with 9 bases between them. This chain's CDR3 is CAWSVSSNNQPQHF. DNA for the CDR3: TGTGCCTGGAGTGTCTCCAGTAACAATCAGCCCCAGCATTTT.

This clone occurred a few times. V and J are TRBV19 and TRBJ2-5, with D unresolved. Per germline, CDR1 LNHDA and CDR2 SQIVND (reference sequence). This CDR3 is 12 amino acids long. V lost 4 bases and J lost 2, with 5 bases in between. CDR3 bases: TGTGCCAGTAGTAACCGACAAGAGACCCAGTACTTC. It translates to CASSNRQETQYF.

The chain links TRBV30 to TRBJ2-5; a weak D match, TRBD1 (6 bases). V gave up 4 bases and J gave up 0 bases, with 18 bases separating them. The CDR3 loop spans 16 amino acids. The germline gives CDR1 GTSNPN, CDR2 SVGIG (reference sequence). Here the CDR3 DNA reads TGTGCCTGGACGAGGGGAAACAGGGTTGACCAAGAGACCCAGTACTTC. Translating gives CAWTRGNRVDQETQYF.

This chain links TRBV10-3 with TRBJ1-2, with D hard to call. The V end lost 0 bases, the J end lost 4 bases, and 9 bases lay between the germline ends. The CDR3 loop spans 14 amino acids. Germline V gene data show CDR1 as ENHRY and CDR2 as SYGVKD. CDR3 region: CAISESIGSYGYTF. The DNA of the CDR3 is TGTGCCATCAGTGAGTCGATAGGGTCCTATGGCTACACCTTC.

V is TRBV19 and J is TRBJ2-1, with TRBD1 matching over 9 bases. This CDR3 comprises 15 residues. V trimming: 3 bases; J trimming: 2 bases; junction bases outside the gene matches: 2. The germline V gene encodes CDR1 LNHDA and CDR2 SQIVND (reference sequence). CDR3 in DNA: TGTGCCAGTAGTATCACAGGGGGCGCCTACAATGAGCAGTTCTTC. Protein product: CASSITGGAYNEQFF.

In this sample, this clone turned up a few times. In DNA form, the CDR3 reads TGTGCCAGCAGTGAATTTGGGAGGTCTAATGAAAAACTGTTTTTT. This codes for CASSEFGRSNEKLFF. This chain uses TRBV6-1 with TRBJ1-4; D gene ambiguous. The CDR3 sequence is 15 residues long. Germline assignment: CDR1 MNHNS and CDR2 SASEGT. V dropped 2 bases and J dropped 3 bases, with 10 bases sitting between them.

The J gene is TRBJ2-3, the V gene TRBV7-9, with TRBD1 matching 8 bases. Trimming removed 4 bases from V and 6 bases from J; junction bases left unmatched: 6. The germline gives CDR1 SEHNR, CDR2 FQNEAQ (reference sequence). The CDR3 is made up of 14 amino acids. In DNA form, the CDR3 reads TGTGCCAGCAGCTCGGGACAGGTCAGCGATACGCAGTATTTT. Encoded protein: CASSSGQVSDTQYF.

The rearrangement links TRBV10-3 to TRBJ2-2; 7 positions agree with TRBD2. V was clipped by 3 bases and J by 2 bases; unmatched bases: 6. Germline CDR1 reads ENHRY; CDR2 reads SYGVKD. This CDR3 spans 16 amino acids. In DNA form, the CDR3 reads TGTGCCATCAGTGACTTGGCGGGGGAAAACACCGGGGAGCTGTTTTTT. Translated: CAISDLAGENTGELFF.

The genes are TRBV28 and TRBJ2-3; D is undetermined. The CDR3 covers 14 residues. The V gene's germline CDR1 is MDHEN and CDR2 SYDVKM. Trimming took off 5 bases at V and 1 base at J, with 10 bases between the two ends. The CDR3 nucleotides are TGTGCCAGCAGTCTATCTCTGGGCACAGATACGCAGTATTTT. As protein: CASSLSLGTDTQYF.

The chain employs TRBV30 and TRBJ1-2, with a possible D match to TRBD1 (5 bases). The CDR3 length is 15 residues. Germline V gives CDR1 GTSNPN, CDR2 SVGIG (reference sequence). V was clipped by 0 bases and J by 6 bases, with 17 bases between them. The CDR3 nucleotides read TGTGCCTGGAGTGTTAATACCGGGACCAAGAATGGCTACACCTTC. Translation gives CAWSVNTGTKNGYTF.

This rearrangement joins TRBV2 to TRBJ1-5; D perhaps matches TRBD1 (5 bases). The CDR3 length is 13 residues. Trimming cost V 6 bases and J 0 bases, with 6 bases left between them. The germline V gene has CDR1 SNHLY and CDR2 FYNNEI. The CDR3 here is CASRQDSNQPQHF. The CDR3 coding sequence is TGTGCCAGCAGACAGGATAGCAATCAGCCCCAGCATTTT.

The CDR3 coding sequence is TGTGCCAGCAGCTTACGGGATTCCAAGTTCTTC. It yields the protein CASSLRDSKFF. The chain joins TRBV7-8 to TRBJ2-1, with a possible D match to TRBD2 (5 bases). Trimming removed 2 bases from V and 14 bases from J, with 10 bases in between. This CDR3 is 11 amino acids long. Germline CDR1 reads SGHVS; CDR2 reads FQNEAQ.

V gene TRBV20-1 combines with J gene TRBJ2-7, with 12 bases aligning to TRBD1. Germline trimming cut 3 bases from V and 5 bases from J; bases unmatched to any gene: 8. Germline V lookup: CDR1 DFQATT, CDR2 SNEGSKA (reference sequence). The CDR3 has 15 residues. The CDR3 loop reads CSASHPGTGGNEQYF. CDR3 in DNA: TGCAGTGCTAGTCATCCTGGGACAGGGGGCAACGAGCAGTACTTC.

The CDR3: CASETGGVAGYTF. For the CDR3, the DNA is TGTGCCAGCGAGACAGGGGGAGTAGCCGGCTACACCTTC. V gene TRBV2 combines with J gene TRBJ1-2, with 9 bases aligning to TRBD1. The CDR3 is made up of 13 amino acids. Germline assignment: CDR1 SNHLY and CDR2 FYNNEI. V trimming: 8 bases; J trimming: 8 bases; junction bases outside the gene matches: 9.

The chain recombines TRBV5-6 with TRBJ1-2, with TRBD1 identical over 8 bases. Germline loops: CDR1 SGHDT, CDR2 YYEEEE. V shed 0 bases, J shed 2 bases, and the junction held 6 bases outside the gene matches. The CDR3 extends over 16 amino acids. CDR3 region: CASSLVQGATNYGYTF. The CDR3 DNA is TGTGCCAGCAGCTTGGTTCAGGGGGCCACAAACTATGGCTACACCTTC.

The V call is TRBV6-1, the J call TRBJ1-2; a possible D gene is TRBD1 (5 bases). From germline, CDR1 is MNHNS and CDR2 SASEGT. Trimming stripped 1 base from V and 3 bases from J, with 18 bases between. The CDR3 contains 17 residues. CDR3 in amino acids: CASSEDPPGRNYYGYTF. CDR3 in DNA: TGTGCCAGCAGTGAAGATCCCCCAGGGCGGAATTACTATGGCTACACCTTC.

J is TRBJ2-3 and V is TRBV4-1; 7 nucleotides match TRBD2. This CDR3 contains 15 residues. Losses at the gene ends were 2 bases for V and 2 bases for J; bases not matched to a gene: 4. Germline lookup yields CDR1 MGHRA and CDR2 YSYEKL. The CDR3 DNA reads TGCGCCAGCAGCCAATGGACTAGTCTCACAGATACGCAGTATTTT. This encodes CASSQWTSLTDTQYF.

The rearrangement joins TRBV3-1 (or the pseudogene TRBV3-2) to TRBJ2-3, with 7 bases lining up with TRBD2. Trimming removed 5 bases from V and 4 bases from J; junction bases left unmatched: 12. CDR1 is LGHDT and CDR2 is YNNKEL in the germline V gene (reference sequence). CDR3 length: 16 amino acids. In DNA form, the CDR3 reads TGTGCCAGCAGCAAATCTAGCGGAGTCCCCCCAGATACGCAGTATTTT. This gives the protein CASSKSSGVPPDTQYF.

V is TRBV9 and J is TRBJ2-1; TRBD2 matches 9 bases. Germline V lookup: CDR1 SGDLS, CDR2 YYNGEE. V dropped 3 bases and J dropped 3; count of bases not matched to a gene: 1. The CDR3 has 14 amino acids. CDR3 sequence: CASSASGIYNEQFF. The CDR3 DNA is TGTGCCAGCAGCGCTAGCGGGATCTACAATGAGCAGTTCTTC.

V and J are TRBV2 and TRBJ1-1; no reliable D call. Trimming cost V 3 bases and J 0 bases, with 8 bases left between them. Germline V gives CDR1 SNHLY, CDR2 FYNNEI. The CDR3 length is 14 residues. The CDR3 here is CASSETGMNTEAFF. In nucleotides, the CDR3 is TGTGCCAGCAGTGAGACGGGGATGAACACTGAAGCTTTCTTT.

The CDR3 reads CASSLGNRIGTEAFF. In DNA, the CDR3 is TGTGCCAGCAGCTTGGGTAACAGGATTGGGACTGAAGCTTTCTTT. V usage is TRBV5-8 and J usage is TRBJ1-1; D is perhaps TRBD1 (5 bases). Germline loops: CDR1 SGHTS, CDR2 YDEGEE. Trimming pared 0 bases from V and 5 bases from J, leaving 14 bases between. This CDR3 comprises 15 residues.

The chain combines TRBV5-5 with TRBJ2-1; 7 bases fit TRBD1. This CDR3 spans 15 amino acids. In germline, CDR1 is SGHKS, CDR2 YYEKEE (reference sequence). Trimming removed 4 bases from V and 9 bases from J; junction bases left unmatched: 13. CDR3 sequence reads: CASSVGQVPSGEQFF. DNA for the CDR3: TGTGCCAGCAGCGTTGGACAGGTCCCAAGCGGTGAGCAGTTCTTC.

The V call is TRBV10-1, the J call TRBJ1-5, with 9 nucleotides matching TRBD1. The CDR3 is made up of 20 amino acids. The germline V gene encodes CDR1 WNHNN and CDR2 SYGVQD (reference sequence). The trim removed 8 bases at V and 0 bases at J, leaving 20 bases unmatched. The CDR3 region is CASQRHIGTGFRNSNQPQHF. CDR3 coding DNA: TGCGCCAGCCAACGACACATTGGGACAGGGTTCAGAAATAGCAATCAGCCCCAGCATTTT.